A selection of T cell receptor beta chains follows, all from one sample in a study of long-term antiretroviral therapy in people with HIV. The data were produced by immunoSEQ multiplex PCR, yet TCRdb's version contains in-frame clones alone and is incomplete. The table lists some 31,000 clones, around 92% of them singletons. This material consisted of unsorted PBMCs, taken around 7.4 years after starting antiretroviral therapy. The receptors originated from a man aged 50 to 60 with HIV. CDR3s include the opening cysteine and the closing phenylalanine or tryptophan. The D gene is left open where the match is weak. Some rows mark clone size as missing; the rest say once, few, many or name a class of expanded clone.

J gene: TRBJ1-4; D gene: TRBD1; clone size: once; V gene: TRBV4-3; CDR3 DNA: TGCGCCAGCAGCCCCCGGGACAGTAATGAAAAACTGTTTTTT; CDR3 protein: CASSPRDSNEKLFF
J gene: TRBJ1-5; D gene: TRBD1; clone size: .; V gene: TRBV6-1; CDR3 DNA: TGTGCCACCACTACAGGGGAGGAGCAGCCCCAGCATTTT; CDR3 protein: CATTTGEEQPQHF
J gene: TRBJ1-3; D gene: TRBD1; clone size: once; V gene: TRBV28; CDR3 DNA: TGTGCCAGCAGTCAGGACAGGGGGCTCGGAAACACCATATATTTT; CDR3 protein: CASSQDRGLGNTIYF
J gene: TRBJ2-2; D gene: TRBD2; clone size: .; V gene: TRBV9; CDR3 DNA: TGTGCCAGCAGCGCCTATGGGGGGGTTGCGGAGCTGTTTTTT; CDR3 protein: CASSAYGGVAELFF
J gene: TRBJ2-3; D gene: .; clone size: .; V gene: TRBV4-1; CDR3 DNA: TGCGCCAGCAGCCAAGTGAGTCCGTGGGCAGATACGCAGTATTTT; CDR3 protein: CASSQVSPWADTQYF
J gene: TRBJ2-5; D gene: .; clone size: .; V gene: TRBV4-3; CDR3 DNA: TGCGCCAGCAGCCAAGCCCGAACCGGGACACTTCAAGAGACCCAGTACTTC; CDR3 protein: CASSQARTGTLQETQYF
J gene: TRBJ2-3; D gene: .; clone size: .; V gene: TRBV4-2; CDR3 DNA: TGTGCCAGCAGCCAAGCTGGGGACTTTCCCCCTTTTAACACAGATACGCAGTATTTT; CDR3 protein: CASSQAGDFPPFNTDTQYF
J gene: TRBJ2-3; D gene: TRBD1; clone size: .; V gene: TRBV6-4; CDR3 DNA: TGTGCCAGCAGTACAGGGGGCCCAGATACGCAGTATTTT; CDR3 protein: CASSTGGPDTQYF
J gene: TRBJ1-4; D gene: .; clone size: .; V gene: TRBV7-2; CDR3 DNA: TGTGCCAGCAGCTTAGGATGGGGGGCGGTGGGTAATGAAAAACTGTTTTTT; CDR3 protein: CASSLGWGAVGNEKLFF
J gene: TRBJ2-5; D gene: .; clone size: .; V gene: TRBV7-2; CDR3 DNA: TGTGCCAGCAGCTTTCAGAGGGGACAAGAGACCCAGTACTTC; CDR3 protein: CASSFQRGQETQYF
J gene: TRBJ2-1; D gene: .; clone size: .; V gene: TRBV27; CDR3 DNA: TGTGCCAGCAGTCCTGGACTGGGGGAGTTCTTC; CDR3 protein: CASSPGLGEFF
J gene: TRBJ1-3; D gene: .; clone size: .; V gene: TRBV29-1; CDR3 DNA: TGCAGCGTATGGACAGATATCTCTGGAAACACCATATATTTT; CDR3 protein: CSVWTDISGNTIYF
J gene: TRBJ2-2; D gene: .; clone size: .; V gene: TRBV9; CDR3 DNA: TGTGCCAGCAGCGAGGACGGTGGGACCGGGGAGCTGTTTTTT; CDR3 protein: CASSEDGGTGELFF
J gene: TRBJ2-3; D gene: .; clone size: .; V gene: TRBV27; CDR3 DNA: TGTGCCAGCAGTTTATACGCCGGGACTTCTAGCACAGATACGCAGTATTTT; CDR3 protein: CASSLYAGTSSTDTQYF
J gene: TRBJ2-7; D gene: TRBD1; clone size: .; V gene: TRBV27; CDR3 DNA: TGTGCCAGCAGTCCTACGGCCGGGACAGGGGGCGGTGAGCAGTACTTC; CDR3 protein: CASSPTAGTGGGEQYF
J gene: TRBJ2-7; D gene: .; clone size: .; V gene: TRBV6-1; CDR3 DNA: TGTGCCAGCAGCACACAGAGATACGAGCAGTACTTC; CDR3 protein: CASSTQRYEQYF
J gene: TRBJ2-7; D gene: .; clone size: .; V gene: TRBV11-3; CDR3 DNA: TGTGCCAGCAGCTCAACTACCTACGAGCAGTACTTC; CDR3 protein: CASSSTTYEQYF
J gene: TRBJ1-3; D gene: .; clone size: .; V gene: TRBV30; CDR3 DNA: TGTGCCTGGAGTAATACAGCTCTCTCTGGAAACACCATATATTTT; CDR3 protein: CAWSNTALSGNTIYF
J gene: TRBJ2-5; D gene: .; clone size: .; V gene: TRBV7-7; CDR3 DNA: TGTGCCAGCAGCTTAGGAGGGGGCCAAGAGACCCAGTACTTC; CDR3 protein: CASSLGGGQETQYF
J gene: TRBJ2-7; D gene: .; clone size: once; V gene: TRBV6-1; CDR3 DNA: TGTGCCAGCAGTGAAAGCCACAGGGAAGAGTACTTC; CDR3 protein: CASSESHREEYF